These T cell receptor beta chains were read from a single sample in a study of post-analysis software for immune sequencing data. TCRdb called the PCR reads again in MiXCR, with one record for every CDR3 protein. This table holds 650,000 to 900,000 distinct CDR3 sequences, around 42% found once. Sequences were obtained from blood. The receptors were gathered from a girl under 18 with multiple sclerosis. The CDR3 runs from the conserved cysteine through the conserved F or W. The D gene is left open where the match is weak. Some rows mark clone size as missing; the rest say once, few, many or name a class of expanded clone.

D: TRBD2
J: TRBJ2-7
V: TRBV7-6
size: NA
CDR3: CASSPGREDLYEQYF
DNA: TGTGCCAGCTCCCCGGGGCGGGAGGACCTCTACGAGCAGTACTTC

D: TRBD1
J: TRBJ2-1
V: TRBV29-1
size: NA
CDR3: CSVDGQGASYNEQFF
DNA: TGCAGCGTTGATGGTCAGGGGGCTTCCTACAATGAGCAGTTCTTC

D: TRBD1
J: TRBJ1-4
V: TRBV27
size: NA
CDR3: CASSLYGTGDEKLFF
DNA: TGTGCCAGCAGTTTATACGGGACAGGGGATGAAAAACTGTTTTTT

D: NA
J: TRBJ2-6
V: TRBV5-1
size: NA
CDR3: CASSLAPISGANVLTF
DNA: TGCGCCAGCAGCTTGGCCCCGATCTCTGGGGCCAACGTCCTGACTTTC

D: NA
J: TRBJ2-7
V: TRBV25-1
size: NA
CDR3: CASSISHEQYF
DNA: TGTGCCAGCAGTATAAGTCACGAGCAGTACTTC

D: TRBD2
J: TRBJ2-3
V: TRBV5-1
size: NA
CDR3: CASSRTSGSYPSTDTQYF
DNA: TGCGCCAGCAGCAGAACTAGCGGGAGTTACCCTAGCACAGATACGCAGTATTTT

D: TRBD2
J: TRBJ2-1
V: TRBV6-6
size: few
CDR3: CASSSPTSHNEQFF
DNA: TGTGCCAGCAGTTCCCCGACTAGCCACAATGAGCAGTTCTTC

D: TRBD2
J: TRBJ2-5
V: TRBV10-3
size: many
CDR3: CAISEEGLAGETQYF
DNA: TGTGCCATCAGTGAGGAGGGACTAGCGGGAGAGACCCAGTACTTC

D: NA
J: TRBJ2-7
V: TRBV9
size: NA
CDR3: CASSSPNRGGEQYF
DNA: TGTGCCAGCAGCTCCCCAAACAGAGGGGGCGAGCAGTACTTC

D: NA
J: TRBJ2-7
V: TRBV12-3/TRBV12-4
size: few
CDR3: CASRGAGSFYEQYF
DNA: TGTGCCAGCAGGGGGGCAGGGTCGTTCTACGAGCAGTACTTC

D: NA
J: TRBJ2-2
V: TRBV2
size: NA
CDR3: CASSGGPANTGELFF
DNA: TGTGCCAGCAGTGGCGGTCCCGCCAACACCGGGGAGCTGTTTTTT

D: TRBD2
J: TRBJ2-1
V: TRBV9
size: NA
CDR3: CASSVRRLAANNEQFF
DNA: TGTGCCAGCAGCGTGAGACGACTAGCGGCTAACAATGAGCAGTTCTTC

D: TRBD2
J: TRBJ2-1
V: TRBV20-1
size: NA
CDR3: CSATFGTSGTSSYNEQFF
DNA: TGCAGTGCTACTTTCGGGACTAGCGGCACAAGCTCCTACAATGAGCAGTTCTTC

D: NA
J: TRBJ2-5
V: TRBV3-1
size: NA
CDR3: CASSQVGLSKETQYF
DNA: TGTGCCAGCAGCCAAGTAGGTTTGAGTAAAGAGACCCAGTACTTC

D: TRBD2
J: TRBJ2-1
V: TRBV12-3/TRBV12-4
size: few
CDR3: CASSTSGRASEQFF
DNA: TGTGCCAGCAGCACTAGCGGGAGGGCGAGTGAGCAGTTCTTC

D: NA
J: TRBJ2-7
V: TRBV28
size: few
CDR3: CASIGQGDERASPYEQYF
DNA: TGTGCCAGCATAGGGCAGGGGGATGAGCGGGCTTCCCCCTACGAGCAGTACTTC

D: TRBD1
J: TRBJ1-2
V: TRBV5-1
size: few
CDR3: CASSPDRAWAHGYTF
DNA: TGCGCCAGCAGCCCGGACAGGGCCTGGGCTCATGGCTACACCTTC

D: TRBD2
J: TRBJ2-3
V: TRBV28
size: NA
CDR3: CASRTHTGLAGVDTQYF
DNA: TGTGCCAGCAGGACCCATACGGGACTAGCGGGAGTGGATACGCAGTATTTT

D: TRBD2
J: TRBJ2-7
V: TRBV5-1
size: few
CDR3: CASSDGRGLAAYEQYF
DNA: TGCGCCAGCAGCGACGGACGAGGACTAGCAGCCTACGAGCAGTACTTC

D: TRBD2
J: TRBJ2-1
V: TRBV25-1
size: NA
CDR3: CASRVGGAGGHNEQFF
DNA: TGTGCCAGCAGGGTGGGGGGTGCGGGAGGGCACAATGAGCAGTTCTTC

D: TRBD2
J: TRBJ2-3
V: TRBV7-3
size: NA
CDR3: CASSLIPLASGRGTDTQYF
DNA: TGTGCCAGCAGCTTAATCCCCTTGGCTAGCGGGAGGGGCACAGATACGCAGTATTTT

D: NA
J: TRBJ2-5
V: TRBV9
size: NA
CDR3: CASSVGPGDGTQYF
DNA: TGTGCCAGCAGCGTAGGTCCCGGAGATGGGACCCAGTACTTC

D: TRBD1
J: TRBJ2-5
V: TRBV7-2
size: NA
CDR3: CASSPRQGAVMQYF
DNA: TGTGCCAGCAGCCCCAGACAGGGGGCAGTAATGCAGTACTTC

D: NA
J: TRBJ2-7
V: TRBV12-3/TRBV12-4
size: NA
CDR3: CASRQTGSSYEQYF
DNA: TGTGCCAGCAGACAAACCGGGAGCTCCTACGAGCAGTACTTC

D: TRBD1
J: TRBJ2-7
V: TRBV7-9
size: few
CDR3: CASSRDRAPTSEQYF
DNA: TGTGCCAGCAGCAGAGACAGGGCACCCACTTCGGAGCAGTACTTC

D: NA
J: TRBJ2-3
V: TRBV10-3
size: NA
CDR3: CATTRDFGTDTQYF
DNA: TGTGCCACCACTCGGGACTTCGGCACAGATACGCAGTATTTT

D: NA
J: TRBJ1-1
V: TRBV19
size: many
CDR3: CASSPTQNTEAFF
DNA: TGTGCCAGTAGCCCTACACAGAACACTGAAGCTTTCTTT

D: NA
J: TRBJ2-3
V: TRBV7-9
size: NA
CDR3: CASSLVGREGDTQYF
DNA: TGTGCCAGCAGCTTAGTGGGCAGGGAAGGGGATACGCAGTATTTT

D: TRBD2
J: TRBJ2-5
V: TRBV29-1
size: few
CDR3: CSVPGGIQETQYF
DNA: TGCAGCGTTCCCGGGGGGATACAGGAGACCCAGTACTTC

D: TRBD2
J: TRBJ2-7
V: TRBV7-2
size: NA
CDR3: CASSLALAGGAVRQYF
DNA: TGTGCCAGCAGCTTAGCTTTGGCGGGAGGTGCGGTTAGGCAGTACTTC

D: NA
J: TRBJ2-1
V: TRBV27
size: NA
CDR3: CASSLSGVDEQFF
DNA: TGTGCCAGCAGTTTATCTGGGGTTGATGAGCAGTTCTTC

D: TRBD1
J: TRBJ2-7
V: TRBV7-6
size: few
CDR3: CASSLLDRGYEQYF
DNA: TGTGCCAGCAGCTTACTCGACAGGGGGTACGAGCAGTACTTC

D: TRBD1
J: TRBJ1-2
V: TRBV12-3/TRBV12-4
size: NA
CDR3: CASSPGTGGGGYTF
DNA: TGTGCCAGCAGTCCCGGGACAGGGGGGGGAGGCTACACCTTC

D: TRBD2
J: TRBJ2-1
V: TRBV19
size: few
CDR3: CASSIELTSGNNEQFF
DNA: TGTGCCAGTAGTATAGAATTGACTAGCGGGAACAATGAGCAGTTCTTC

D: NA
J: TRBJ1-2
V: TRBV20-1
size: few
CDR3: CSARDSAPATYGYTF
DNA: TGCAGTGCTAGAGATTCAGCCCCGGCTACCTATGGCTACACCTTC

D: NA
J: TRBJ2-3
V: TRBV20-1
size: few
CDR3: CSARGGGRQWYF
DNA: TGCAGTGCTAGAGGGGGAGGTCGTCAGTGGTATTTT

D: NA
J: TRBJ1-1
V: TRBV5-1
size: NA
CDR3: CASSPHEGLAFF
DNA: TGCGCCAGCAGCCCCCATGAGGGCCTGGCTTTCTTT

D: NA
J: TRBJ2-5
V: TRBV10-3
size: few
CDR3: CAISEAETSWETQYF
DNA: TGTGCCATCAGTGAGGCAGAGACTAGTTGGGAGACCCAGTACTTC

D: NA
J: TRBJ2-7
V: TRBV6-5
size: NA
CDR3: CASSYAVSPYEQYF
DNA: TGTGCCAGCAGTTACGCGGTTTCCCCCTACGAGCAGTACTTC

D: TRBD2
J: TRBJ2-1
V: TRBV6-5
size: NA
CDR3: CASRSTTSGAGNEQFF
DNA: TGTGCCAGCAGATCCACGACTAGCGGGGCGGGGAATGAGCAGTTCTTC

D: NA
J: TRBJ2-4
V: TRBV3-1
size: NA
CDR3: CASSQDLGLNPHIQYF
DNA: TGTGCCAGCAGCCAAGATTTGGGGTTGAATCCTCACATTCAGTACTTC

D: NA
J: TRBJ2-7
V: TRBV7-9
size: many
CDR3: CASSPGQGSSYEQYF
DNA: TGTGCCAGCAGCCCTGGGCAGGGGAGCTCCTACGAGCAGTACTTC

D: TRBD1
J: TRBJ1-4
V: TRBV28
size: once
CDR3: CASSYTGGREKLFF
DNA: TGTGCCAGCAGCTATACAGGGGGGAGGGAAAAACTGTTTTTT

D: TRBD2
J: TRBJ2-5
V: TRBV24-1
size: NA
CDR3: CATSDFPSSGQETQYF
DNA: TGTGCCACCAGTGACTTCCCCTCTAGCGGGCAAGAGACCCAGTACTTC

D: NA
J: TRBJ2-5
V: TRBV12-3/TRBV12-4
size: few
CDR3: CASSFWAQETQYF
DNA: TGTGCCAGCAGTTTTTGGGCCCAAGAGACCCAGTACTTC

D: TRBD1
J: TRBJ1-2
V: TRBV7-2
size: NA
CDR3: CASSRPGTANYGYTF
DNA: TGTGCCAGCAGTCGCCCCGGGACAGCTAACTATGGCTACACCTTC

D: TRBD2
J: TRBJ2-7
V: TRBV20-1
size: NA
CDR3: CSAPAGGGYEQYF
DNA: TGCAGTGCTCCAGCGGGGGGCGGGTACGAGCAGTACTTC

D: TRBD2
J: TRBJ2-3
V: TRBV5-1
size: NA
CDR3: CASRAGEGPADTQYF
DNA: TGCGCCAGCAGGGCGGGGGAGGGTCCCGCAGATACGCAGTATTTT

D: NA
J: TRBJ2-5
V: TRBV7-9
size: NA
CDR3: CASSLAAPETQYF
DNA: TGTGCCAGCAGCTTAGCTGCTCCAGAGACCCAGTACTTC

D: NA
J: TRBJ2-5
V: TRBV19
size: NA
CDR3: CASSQTKVETQYF
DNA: TGTGCCAGTAGCCAGACGAAGGTTGAGACCCAGTACTTC

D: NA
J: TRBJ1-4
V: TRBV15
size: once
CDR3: CATSRGLATNEKLFF
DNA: TGTGCCACCAGCAGAGGTCTTGCAACTAATGAAAAACTGTTTTTT

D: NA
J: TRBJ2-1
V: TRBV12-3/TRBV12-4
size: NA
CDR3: CASTPGSSGYEQFF
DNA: TGTGCCAGCACCCCAGGCAGTAGCGGCTATGAGCAGTTCTTC